This TCR beta chain was identified in a study of cytomegalovirus exposure and HLA in healthy donors. The study's findings and limits: Analysis was carried out at a later point, and it linked a missense DCLRE1C variant to TCR beta V- and J-gene trimming.

PCR used 60 Vbeta primers and 13 Jbeta primers. The assay was immunoSEQ multiplex PCR, and TCRdb's table has in-frame clones only and misses some. This repertoire shows about 110,000 clones, around 78% found once; its top ten account for under 1.5%. A remark on this clone: The antigen is unknown.

The germline V gene has CDR1 MGHDK and CDR2 SYGVNS. The CDR3 loop spans 15 amino acids. Trimming cost V 3 bases and J 1 base; bases outside gene matches: 3. The sequenced sample consisted of PBMCs. The gene calls are TRBV25-1 and TRBJ2-3; TRBD2 aligns across 8 bases. The receptor was isolated from a woman between 25 and 40 years old in good health and CMV-seronegative. The CDR3 region is CASSETSEGTDTQYF. The CDR3 coding sequence is TGTGCCAGCAGTGAGACTAGCGAAGGCACAGATACGCAGTATTTT.